This T cell receptor beta chain was obtained from a study of blood T cell repertoires in COVID-19. About the study: Acute and convalescent COVID-19 samples came from the United States, Italy and Spain. Sample material is recorded as cDNA or gDNA derived from T cells, B-cell-depleted T cells, or PBMCs.

Authors' analysis steps: Amplification of reference gene primers was used by the study to estimate nucleated cell counts. Sequenced by immunoSEQ multiplex PCR; TCRdb stores in-frame clones only, minus some. Clone size and the V and J calls come from that table; the DNA yielded D and trimming. The sample yields over 200,000 clones, around 90% seen once. CDR1 and CDR2 from the germline V gene are SGHAT and FQNNGV. The CDR3 has 15 amino acids. V shed 5 bases, J shed 6 bases, and the junction held 10 bases outside the gene matches. The sample consisted of peripheral blood. The chain recombines TRBV11-2 with TRBJ1-2; 9 nucleotides align to TRBD1. This sequence was found in a human donor in a cohort sampled during active COVID-19. The CDR3 nucleotides read TGTGCCAGCAGCACCCACAGGGGGCGCGAGAATGGCTACACCTTC. Its protein product is CASSTHRGRENGYTF.